Listed below are T cell receptor beta chains from one sample, sequenced in a study of shared clonotypes between healthy human individuals. Method: immunoSEQ multiplex PCR; TCRdb's copy keeps in-frame clones and lacks some. Of approximately 1.1 million clones detected, about 84% appear once; the ten largest clones hold more than 0.45%. Material: memory CD4+ T cells from PBMCs. The receptors shown here come from a man younger than 35 in good health. Some clones in this sample may be carry-over from other donors' samples. Each CDR3 is given with its conserved first and last residue. D genes are given only for firm matches. Size tells how often a clone was seen (once, few, many) or the class of an expanded clone, and some rows leave it out.

>TRBJ1-2|once|-|13|TRBV19
TGTGCCAGTAGTTCCGGGCCTAACTATGGCTACACCTTC
CASSSGPNYGYTF
>TRBJ2-1|-|-|10|TRBV20-1
TGCAGCTCGATACAAACTGAGCAGTTCTTC
CSSIQTEQFF
>TRBJ2-7|few|TRBD1|13|TRBV4-1
TGCGCCAGCACCACAAGGACAGGGGACGAGCAGTACTTC
CASTTRTGDEQYF
>TRBJ2-4|-|-|13|TRBV19
TGTGCCAGTAGTATCAGGGTTGGAAACATTCAGTACTTC
CASSIRVGNIQYF
>TRBJ2-7|-|-|19|TRBV18
TGTGCCAGCTCCCGCTGGGGGGGGCAGAGCGGCCAGCCTATGGGTGAGCAGTACTTC
CASSRWGGQSGQPMGEQYF
>TRBJ2-7|once|-|15|TRBV2
TGTGCCAGCAGACGTATCCTGGGGGGGCAAAACGAGCAGTACTTC
CASRRILGGQNEQYF
>TRBJ2-7|-|TRBD2|14|TRBV9
TGTGCCAGCAGCGCTGGACTAGCGGGTTTCGAGCAGTACTTC
CASSAGLAGFEQYF
>TRBJ2-5|-|-|16|TRBV5-1
TGCGCCAGCAGACCAGGAGAGCGCAAATTCCAAGAGACCCAGTACTTC
CASRPGERKFQETQYF
>TRBJ2-3|few|-|14|TRBV29-1
TGCAGCGCCCGGGGTAGGGGGGGCGCAGATACGCAGTATTTT
CSARGRGGADTQYF
>TRBJ1-2|-|-|13|TRBV28
TGTGCCAGCAGTTTTGGGCAGTTCTATGGCTACACCTTC
CASSFGQFYGYTF
>TRBJ2-5|-|-|16|TRBV4-1
TGCGCCAGCAGCCAAGACTCGAACCGGAGACAAGAGACCCAGTACTTC
CASSQDSNRRQETQYF
>TRBJ2-5|-|TRBD2|14|TRBV7-2
TGTGCCAGCAGAGCGGGATTGGGCGGAGAGACCCAGTACTTC
CASRAGLGGETQYF
>TRBJ2-7|once|TRBD1|14|TRBV5-5
TGTGCCAGCAGTTTAGGGACAGGGGGCCACGAGCAGTACTTC
CASSLGTGGHEQYF
>TRBJ1-5|-|TRBD1|16|TRBV28
TGTGCCAGCAGGCCAGACAGGGGGCCAACCCACCGGCCCCAGCATTTT
CASRPDRGPTHRPQHF
>TRBJ1-2|-|TRBD1|14|TRBV28
TGTGCCAGCAGTCCCCGGGGACAGGTCTATGGCTACACCTTC
CASSPRGQVYGYTF
>TRBJ2-3|-|TRBD1|14|TRBV6-5
TGTGCCAGCAGTTACGGAAAGCGGACAGGTACGCAGTATTTT
CASSYGKRTGTQYF
>TRBJ2-1|few|-|13|TRBV9
TGTGCCAGCAGCCGGGACCGAAGGAATGAGCAGTTCTTC
CASSRDRRNEQFF
>TRBJ1-3|-|-|14|TRBV7-2
TGTGCCAGCAGCTTACGCCAGCGAGGAAACACCATATATTTT
CASSLRQRGNTIYF
>TRBJ2-3|-|-|13|TRBV6-5
TGTGCCAGCACCGATCGTACGGCAGATACGCAGTATTTT
CASTDRTADTQYF
>TRBJ2-5|-|-|11|TRBV20-1
TGCAGTGCTAGGGAACAAGAGACCCAGTACTTC
CSAREQETQYF
>TRBJ1-2|many|TRBD1|14|TRBV19
TGTGCCAGTAGTAGGGACAGGGGGCGCGGGGGCTACACCTTC
CASSRDRGRGGYTF
>TRBJ1-4|-|-|15|TRBV7-6
TGTGCCAGCAGCGACGGTGGAGCAGAAGGACAAAAACTGTTTTTT
CASSDGGAEGQKLFF
>TRBJ1-2|-|-|12|TRBV28
TGTGCCAGCAGTTTACCAGAGGGAGGCTACACCTTC
CASSLPEGGYTF
>TRBJ1-2|once|-|13|TRBV29-1
TGCAGCGTTGCTGGAAACGGACTCATGAGCGGCACCTTC
CSVAGNGLMSGTF
>TRBJ2-1|-|-|15|TRBV6-1
TGTGCCAGCCTGAAACCGGCGTTGTCCTACAATGAGCAGTTCTTC
CASLKPALSYNEQFF
>TRBJ2-3|-|TRBD1|13|TRBV30
TGTGCCTGGAGTTTAACAGGGGGAGATACGCAGTATTTT
CAWSLTGGDTQYF
>TRBJ2-3|-|TRBD2|13|TRBV28
TGTGCCTATAGCGGGAAAGGCACAGATACGCAGTATTTT
CAYSGKGTDTQYF
>TRBJ2-1|-|-|11|TRBV30
TGTGCCTGGGGGGTATACAATGAGCAGTTCTTC
CAWGVYNEQFF
>TRBJ1-4|-|TRBD1|14|TRBV19
TGTGCCAGTAGGAGGACAGGGCCGGATGAAAAACTGTTTTTT
CASRRTGPDEKLFF
>TRBJ2-7|once|-|12|TRBV5-1
TGCGCCAGCAGCATCCTAGGGTACGAGCAGTACTTC
CASSILGYEQYF
>TRBJ2-5|-|-|14|TRBV6-1
TGTGCCAGCAGTGACAGACAGCGCCAGGAGACCCAGTACTTC
CASSDRQRQETQYF
>TRBJ1-1|once|TRBD1|13|TRBV9
TGTGCCAGCAGCGTTGGACAGGGGGCTGAAGCTTTCTTT
CASSVGQGAEAFF
>TRBJ1-4|few|-|16|TRBV28
TGTGCCAGCAGTTTATCCTTGCCAGGGACCAATGAAAAACTGTTTTTT
CASSLSLPGTNEKLFF
>TRBJ2-7|-|TRBD2|17|TRBV5-6
TGTGCCAGCAGCTTGTTTTATAGGTTCGTAGCGGGAGACGAGCAGTACTTC
CASSLFYRFVAGDEQYF
>TRBJ2-1|many|TRBD1|15|TRBV5-1
TGCGCCAGCACCCCGAGGACAGGGATGTCCTATGAGCAGTTCTTC
CASTPRTGMSYEQFF
>TRBJ2-7|-|TRBD1|15|TRBV18
TGTGCCAGCTCACCACCCAGGACAGGGCGATACGAGCAGTACTTC
CASSPPRTGRYEQYF
>TRBJ1-4|-|-|14|TRBV18
TGTGCCAGCTCACCAGACAGTGGTTCTGGAAAACTGTTTTTT
CASSPDSGSGKLFF
>TRBJ2-7|-|-|11|TRBV7-3
TGTGCCAGCAGCTTACTAGCAGGAGGGTACTTC
CASSLLAGGYF
>TRBJ2-1|few|TRBD1|15|TRBV27
TGTGCCAGCAGTAGACAGGGGGATTTACGCAATGAGCAGTTCTTC
CASSRQGDLRNEQFF
>TRBJ2-3|-|TRBD1|16|TRBV11-3
TGTGCCAGCAGCCCTCAAAGGACAGGGGGCACAGATACGCAGTATTTT
CASSPQRTGGTDTQYF
>TRBJ1-4|once|TRBD1|16|TRBV28
TGTGCCAGCAGCGGGGCGGACGGACAGGGTTATGAAAAACTGTTTTTT
CASSGADGQGYEKLFF
>TRBJ1-1|once|TRBD1|14|TRBV7-9
TGTGCCAGCAGCTTAGGACAGGGCCCTACTGAAGCTTTCTTT
CASSLGQGPTEAFF
>TRBJ1-5|-|-|13|TRBV10-3
TGTGCCATCAGTGAGGGCGTTAATCAGCCCCAGCATTTT
CAISEGVNQPQHF
>TRBJ1-5|-|-|10|TRBV30
TGTGCCTGGAGTCCCCAGCCCCAGCATTTT
CAWSPQPQHF
>TRBJ1-1|-|-|14|TRBV27
TGTGCCAGCAGTTTATCGCCAGGGTGGACTGAAGCTTTCTTT
CASSLSPGWTEAFF
>TRBJ2-2|-|TRBD1|15|TRBV7-2
TGTGCCAGCTATCCACAGGGGGGATTAAGCGGGGAGCTGTTTTTT
CASYPQGGLSGELFF
>TRBJ2-5|few|TRBD1|13|TRBV7-2
TGTGCCAGCAGCAGGGACAGCCAAGAGACCCAGTACTTC
CASSRDSQETQYF
>TRBJ1-2|-|TRBD1|17|TRBV6-4
TGTGCCAGCAGCGTTATTCTGGACAGGTTTAGACTTTATGGCTACACCTTC
CASSVILDRFRLYGYTF
>TRBJ2-5|few|-|12|TRBV7-2
TGTGCCAGCAGCTTACGAGGAGAGGGCCAGTACTTC
CASSLRGEGQYF
>TRBJ1-3|few|-|13|TRBV30
TGTGCCTGGAGCGAACGGCCTGGAAACACCATATATTTT
CAWSERPGNTIYF
>TRBJ1-4|-|TRBD1|15|TRBV7-9
TGTGCCAGCAGCTCCTACCGGGACAGGGGTGAAAAACTGTTTTTT
CASSSYRDRGEKLFF
>TRBJ1-2|-|-|14|TRBV6-6
TGTGCCAGCAGTTCTATTAACGGGGGTAATGGCTACACCTTC
CASSSINGGNGYTF
>TRBJ2-5|-|-|15|TRBV5-6
TGTGCCAGCAGTAATCTTCGGGGGGCCGGAGAGACCCAGTACTTC
CASSNLRGAGETQYF
>TRBJ1-4|-|-|14|TRBV25-1
TGTGCCAGCAGTGAAGGAGGGCGGGGTGAAAAACTGTTTTTT
CASSEGGRGEKLFF